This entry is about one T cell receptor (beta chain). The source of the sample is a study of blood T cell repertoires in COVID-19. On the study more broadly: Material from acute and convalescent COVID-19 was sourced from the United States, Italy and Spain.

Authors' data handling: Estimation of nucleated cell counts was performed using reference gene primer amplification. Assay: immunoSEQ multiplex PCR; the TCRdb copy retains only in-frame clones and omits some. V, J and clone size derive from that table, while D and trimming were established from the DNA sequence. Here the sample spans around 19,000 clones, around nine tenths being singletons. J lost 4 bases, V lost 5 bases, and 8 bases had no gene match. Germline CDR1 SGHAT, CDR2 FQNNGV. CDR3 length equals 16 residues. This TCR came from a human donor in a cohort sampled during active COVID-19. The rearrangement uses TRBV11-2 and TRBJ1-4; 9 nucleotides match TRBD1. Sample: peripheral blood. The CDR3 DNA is TGTGCCAGCAGCATGAGACAGGGGGGGAATAATGAAAAACTGTTTTTT. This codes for CASSMRQGGNNEKLFF.